The clone carrying this TCR beta chain was seen only a few times. Antigen unknown. This record belongs to a study of beta chain features in type 1 diabetes. General study results and limits: TCRB CDR3s were moderately but significantly shorter in Type 1 diabetes patients in all four CD4+ subsets.

There are 14 residues in the CDR3. V lost 2 bases to trimming and J lost 0 bases, with 7 bases between them. CDR1 is SNHLY, CDR2 FYNNEI, per germline. The authors reverse transcribed all of the isolated RNA, so sequencing captured expressed TCRB transcripts. Assay: immunoSEQ multiplex PCR; the TCRdb copy retains only in-frame clones and omits some. Of approximately 160,000 clones in the sample, about 9.4% are singletons; the top ten hold approximately 0.5%. The sample was central memory CD4+ T cells from blood. This receptor was taken from a man aged 30-40 years with type 1 diabetes. J is TRBJ1-1 and V is TRBV2, with D hard to call. CDR3 sequence (DNA): TGTGCCAGCAGTGAATGGCACCTGAACACTGAAGCTTTCTTT. Translating gives CASSEWHLNTEAFF.